The sequence of this TCR beta chain was determined in a study of blood T cell repertoires in COVID-19. In the study overall: T cells, B-cell-depleted T cells, or PBMCs provided the cDNA or gDNA that served as material.

Measured with immunoSEQ multiplex PCR; TCRdb has only the in-frame clones, and not every one. The repertoire holds over 200,000 clones, roughly 90% seen once, with around 0.7% in the top ten. The CDR3 length is 14 residues. V lost 0 bases to trimming and J lost 8 bases, with 13 bases between them. CDR1 is ENHRY and CDR2 is SYGVKD in the germline V gene. Input material: peripheral blood. The chain carries TRBV10-3 and TRBJ1-1; perhaps TRBD1 as D (5 bases). This TCR was recovered from a human donor in a cohort sampled during active COVID-19. The CDR3 sequence is CAISESVGEQEAFF. CDR3 nucleotide sequence: TGTGCCATCAGTGAGTCAGTAGGGGAACAGGAAGCTTTCTTT.